This T cell receptor beta chain stems from a study of blood T cell repertoires in COVID-19. This clone was detected only once. Enrollees, about 18 to 90 years old, lived in fewer than 25 US areas. Methods used by the authors: Quantification of nucleated cells was approximated via reference gene primer amplification. Libraries were prepared by immunoSEQ multiplex PCR; TCRdb keeps only in-frame clonotypes and omits some of them. The V and J calls and the clone size are those of that table, but D and trimming were determined from the DNA. The data show approximately 270,000 clones, 80% to 95% seen once. The clonotype was recovered from a man aged 40-55 years who had been exposed to COVID-19. The sample consisted of PBMCs or T cells enriched from blood (not recorded which).

CDR3 region: CASYSGTNTGELFF. DNA for the CDR3: TGTGCCAGCTACTCCGGGACTAACACCGGGGAGCTGTTTTTT. The J gene is TRBJ2-2, the V gene TRBV28; D is possibly TRBD2 (6 bases). The CDR3 consists of 14 residues. Germline CDR1 reads MDHEN; CDR2 reads SYDVKM. V was shortened by 8 bases and J by 2 bases, with 12 bases between the two germline ends.